Described below is a single T cell receptor beta chain sequence and its context. Its specificity is not known. The CDR3 consists of 15 residues. After removal of 4 bases from V and 4 bases from J, the junction contained 6 bases not matched to a gene. Germline values: CDR1 MNHEY, CDR2 SVGEGT. One entry per CDR3 protein results from TCRdb running MiXCR on the RT-PCR reads. This sample has roughly 570,000 distinct CDR3 sequences, with roughly 13% found just once. This entry belongs to a study of response to subunit inactivated influenza vaccine. Findings of the study overall: The authors proposed limited new T cell recruitment per seasonal influenza vaccination.

This specimen consisted of PBMCs from blood, obtained about 40 days after vaccination. This clonotype was obtained from a man over 45 who received an inactivated influenza vaccine. V gene TRBV6-2 or TRBV6-3 combines with J gene TRBJ2-2; TRBD2 aligns across 7 bases. The CDR3 DNA reads TGTGCCAGCAGTTTCATGGGGGGGAGCACCGGGGAGCTGTTTTTT. Translated: CASSFMGGSTGELFF.